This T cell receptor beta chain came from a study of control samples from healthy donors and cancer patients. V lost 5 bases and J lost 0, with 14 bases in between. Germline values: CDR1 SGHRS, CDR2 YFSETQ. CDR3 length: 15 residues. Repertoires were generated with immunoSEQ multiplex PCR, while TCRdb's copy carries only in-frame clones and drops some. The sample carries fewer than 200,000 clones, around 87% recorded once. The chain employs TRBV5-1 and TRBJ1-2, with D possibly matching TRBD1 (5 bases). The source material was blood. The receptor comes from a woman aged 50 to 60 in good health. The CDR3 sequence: CASRQLGTANYGYTF. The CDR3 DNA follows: TGCGCCAGCAGGCAACTCGGGACGGCTAACTATGGCTACACCTTC.